Presented here are 16 T cell receptor beta chains from one specimen sequenced in a study of molecular identifiers for immune sequencing clone quantification. From the PCR reads, TCRdb called clonotypes with MiXCR, one entry per CDR3 protein. The sample carries 460,000 or so distinct CDR3 sequences, roughly a fifth recorded once. The source material was naive CD8+ T cells from blood, with Jurkat cell RNA spiked in. Subset noted: FACS-sorted CD8+CD4-CCR7+CD45RA+ naive T cells. These receptors were collected from a human donor in good health. Some libraries in this study had Jurkat cell RNA spiked in.

In its sample, this clonotype was seen many times. V usage is TRBV5-1 and J usage is TRBJ1-6; no firm D call. The germline gives CDR1 SGHRS, CDR2 YFSETQ. CDR3 length: 17 residues. The V and J ends lost 2 bases and 0 bases respectively, with 12 bases between them. The CDR3 region has the DNA TGCGCCAGCAGCTTAGACGCGAAGAACTCCTATAATTCACCCCTCCACTTT. Translating gives CASSLDAKNSYNSPLHF.

This clonotype was found many times. The rearrangement links TRBV7-2 to TRBJ2-1; D might be TRBD1 (6 bases). Germline V gene lookup returns CDR1 SGHTA and CDR2 FQGNSA. The V end was cut by 1 base, the J end by 3 bases, with 13 bases between. The CDR3 consists of 16 residues. CDR3 nucleotides: TGTGCCAGCAGCTTAGACGGGACACTGTTCTACAATGAGCAGTTCTTC. The encoded protein is CASSLDGTLFYNEQFF.

This chain joins TRBV2 and TRBJ1-1, with TRBD1 matching 8 bases. The V segment lost 2 bases and the J segment 5 bases; nucleotides outside the gene matches: 10. The CDR3 covers 16 residues. Germline V lookup: CDR1 SNHLY, CDR2 FYNNEI. CDR3 residues: CASSESWTGRATEAFF. The DNA for the CDR3 is TGTGCCAGCAGTGAAAGCTGGACAGGGAGAGCTACTGAAGCTTTCTTT.

V and J are TRBV7-6 and TRBJ1-1; no firm D call. This CDR3 is built from 14 residues. Germline values: CDR1 SGHVS, CDR2 FNYEAQ. V lost 0 bases to trimming and J lost 2 bases, with 7 bases between them. The CDR3 reads CASSLAVVNTEAFF. The CDR3 nucleotides are TGTGCCAGCAGCTTAGCAGTAGTAAACACTGAAGCTTTCTTT.

This clonotype was observed many times. The chain is built from TRBV6-2 or TRBV6-3 and TRBJ2-6; D gene ambiguous. Germline CDR1 is MNHEY and CDR2 is SVGEGT. The CDR3 spans 15 residues. Trimming stripped 6 bases from V and 0 bases from J, with 9 bases between. The CDR3 DNA reads TGTGCCAGCAGCGAAATAAACTCTGGGGCCAACGTCCTGACTTTC. Translated: CASSEINSGANVLTF.

This clonotype was counted a few times. The chain is built from TRBV27 and TRBJ2-1; 7 nucleotides align to TRBD2. Germline loops: CDR1 MNHEY, CDR2 SMNVEV (reference sequence). V dropped 3 bases and J dropped 4; count of bases not matched to a gene: 6. The CDR3 totals 15 residues. In nucleotides, the CDR3 is TGTGCCAGCAGTTTCCGACTAGCCCAATACAATGAGCAGTTCTTC. This gives the protein CASSFRLAQYNEQFF.

The sample holds many counts of this clonotype. The V gene is TRBV29-1, the J gene TRBJ1-2; unclear D gene. The germline V gene has CDR1 SQVTM and CDR2 ANQGSEA. This CDR3 contains 13 residues. V was trimmed by 1 base and J by 6 bases, leaving 12 bases between them. The CDR3 sequence: CSVEVLKQDGYTF. The CDR3 DNA sequence: TGCAGCGTTGAAGTTCTTAAGCAGGATGGCTACACCTTC.

This clonotype has ten or more counts. V and J are TRBV12-3 or TRBV12-4 and TRBJ2-1, with 7 bases that match TRBD1. This CDR3 is built from 14 residues. With V trimmed by 4 bases and J by 6 bases, 6 bases remained unmatched. The CDR3: CASSSPGTVNEQFF. The CDR3, as DNA: TGTGCCAGCAGTTCACCCGGGACAGTCAATGAGCAGTTCTTC.

The sample holds many counts of this clonotype. The chain recombines TRBV29-1 with TRBJ2-2; no clear D gene. The CDR3 has 12 residues. Germline CDR1 and CDR2: SQVTM and ANQGSEA. V was clipped by 4 bases and J by 5 bases, with 8 bases between them. CDR3 protein: CSVVSQTGELFF. The CDR3 DNA is TGCAGCGTTGTTAGTCAAACCGGGGAGCTGTTTTTT.

This clonotype appeared a few times. The chain uses TRBV3-1 and TRBJ1-2; no clear D gene. The V end was cut by 1 base, the J end by 8 bases, with 14 bases between. The CDR3 contains 14 residues. Germline lookup yields CDR1 LGHDT and CDR2 YNNKEL (reference sequence). The CDR3 DNA reads as TGTGCCAGCAGCCAAGTTACGTATCCGGGGGGCTACACCTTC. This gives the protein CASSQVTYPGGYTF.

This clonotype was seen only a few times. This chain uses TRBV20-1 with TRBJ2-7; 8 bases map to TRBD1. V gave up 0 bases and J gave up 7 bases; unmatched junction bases: 14. CDR3 length: 16 amino acids. Germline CDR1 and CDR2: DFQATT and SNEGSKA (reference sequence). The CDR3 sequence is CSARDTEGQVLWEQYF. The CDR3, as DNA: TGCAGTGCTAGAGATACGGAGGGACAGGTACTTTGGGAGCAGTACTTC.

This clonotype was seen a few times. The chain couples TRBV5-8 to TRBJ2-1; 9 bases match TRBD2. Trimming took 0 bases from V and 6 from J; bases not matched to a gene: 4. Germline CDR1 and CDR2: SGHTS and YDEGEE. This CDR3 has 15 amino acids. CDR3 DNA: TGTGCCAGCAGCTTGGGGACTAGCGAATTCAATGAGCAGTTCTTC. As protein: CASSLGTSEFNEQFF.

Worth noting for this clonotype: This may be a read error: a much more frequent sequence differs by one nucleotide. The rearrangement joins TRBV5-6 to TRBJ2-3; a weak D match, TRBD1 (5 bases). The CDR3 runs to 14 residues. Germline lookup yields CDR1 SGHDT and CDR2 YYEEEE. This chain's CDR3 is CASSLARSTGTQYF. The CDR3, as DNA: TGTGCCAGCAGCTTGGCCAGAAGCACAGGTACGCAGTATTTT.

For this clonotype: A much larger clone differs by one base, so this may be a read error. This rearrangement joins TRBV5-1 to TRBJ2-7; tentatively, D is TRBD1 (6 bases). Germline lookup yields CDR1 SGHRS and CDR2 YFSETQ. The CDR3 consists of 15 residues. This chain's CDR3 is CASSLGADRSYEQHF. CDR3 DNA: TGCGCCAGCAGCTTGGGGGCGGACAGATCCTACGAGCAGCACTTC. The complete variable domain, with remaining parts taken from reference TRBV5-1 and TRBJ2-7, reads KAGVTQTPRYLIKTRGQQVTLSCSPISGHRSVSWYQQTPGQGLQFLFEYFSETQRNKGNFPGRFSGRQFSNSRSEMNVSTLELGDSALYLCASSLGADRSYEQHFGPGTRLTVT.

The chain joins TRBV4-1 to TRBJ2-1; 9 bases line up with TRBD1. The CDR3 is 15 residues long. Germline V CDR1 and CDR2: MGHRA, YSYEKL. Trimming took 0 bases from V and 12 from J; bases not matched to a gene: 9. The CDR3 is CASSQEWAGDRVQFF. The CDR3 nucleotides are TGCGCCAGCAGCCAAGAATGGGCAGGGGACAGGGTGCAGTTCTTC.

The chain uses TRBV11-2 and TRBJ2-1, with D perhaps matching TRBD1 or TRBD2 (5 bases each). The CDR3 is 15 residues long. In germline, CDR1 is SGHAT, CDR2 FQNNGV. Trimming left V 1 base short and J 3 bases short, with 10 bases between. The CDR3 coding sequence is TGTGCCAGCAGCTTAGGCTGGGGGTACTACAATGAGCAGTTCTTC. Its translation: CASSLGWGYYNEQFF.